This TCR beta chain came from a study of blood T cells in healthy people across ages. Overall study: About one barcoded TCR beta cDNA was captured per two T cells.

The authors ran a second PCR of 7 to 11 cycles using a sample-barcoded 5' primer and a J-beta primer mix. TCRdb re-analysed the 5' RACE reads in MiXCR, keeping a single row per CDR3 protein. The sample consists of 1.5 million or so distinct CDR3 sequences, approximately 38% of them appearing once. Sequenced material: blood. This clonotype was sampled from a woman between 18 and 29 years old in good health.

The CDR3 here is CASSNYQGPYGYTF. The CDR3 bases are TGTGCCAGCAGTAATTACCAGGGGCCCTATGGCTACACCTTC. The chain has TRBV7-8 and TRBJ1-2; tentatively, D is TRBD1 (6 bases). CDR3 length: 14 amino acids. The germline gives CDR1 SGHVS, CDR2 FQNEAQ. V lost 6 bases to trimming and J lost 4 bases, with 15 bases between them.